The 30 T cell receptor beta chains in this list originate from one sample, sequenced in a study of response to subunit inactivated influenza vaccine. TCRdb reanalysed the RT-PCR reads using MiXCR and keeps one entry per CDR3 protein. The profile shows 550,000 to 800,000 distinct CDR3 sequences, about 15% of them singletons. Sequences were derived from PBMCs from blood, sampled 11 to 12 days after vaccination. The source is a man between 45 and 60 years old who received an inactivated influenza vaccine.

The V and J genes are TRBV4-1 and TRBJ2-7; D not certain. CDR1 is MGHRA, CDR2 YSYEKL, per germline. V lost 2 bases and J 5 bases, leaving 10 bases between the germline ends. The CDR3 has 13 amino acids. This CDR3 is CASSQRGSDEQYF. Here the CDR3 DNA reads TGCGCCAGCAGCCAAAGAGGAAGCGACGAGCAGTACTTC.

The table lists this clonotype with a few counts. This chain joins TRBV10-3 and TRBJ2-5; the match to TRBD2 covers 11 bases. CDR3 length: 16 residues. V lost 0 bases and J lost 4; bases outside the gene matches: 4. The germline gives CDR1 ENHRY, CDR2 SYGVKD. The CDR3 nucleotides are TGTGCCATCAGTGAGTCGAATCTAGCGGGAGGAGAGACCCAGTACTTC. Translated: CAISESNLAGGETQYF.

This chain uses TRBV20-1 with TRBJ2-1; the match to TRBD1 covers 8 bases. The germline V gene encodes CDR1 DFQATT and CDR2 SNEGSKA (reference sequence). This CDR3 is built from 15 residues. The ends lost 6 bases at V and 0 bases at J; junction bases unmatched: 7. The CDR3 DNA reads as TGCAGTGCAGCCACCGGGACAGGCTCCTACAATGAGCAGTTCTTC. Protein: CSAATGTGSYNEQFF.

This clonotype was seen ten or more times. The V call is TRBV20-1, the J call TRBJ2-3, with TRBD2 matching over 9 bases. V was clipped by 6 bases and J by 1 base; unmatched bases: 5. The CDR3 extends over 14 amino acids. The germline CDR1 and CDR2 sequences are DFQATT and SNEGSKA (reference sequence). The CDR3, as DNA: TGCAGTGCAGGGCGGGGGGGCCGCACAGATACGCAGTATTTT. Residues: CSAGRGGRTDTQYF.

Note on this clonotype: The junction shows a germline mismatch at one end, possibly a read error. The chain couples TRBV7-9 to TRBJ2-5; D remains unclear. CDR3 length: 13 residues. Germline loops: CDR1 SEHNR, CDR2 FQNEAQ (reference sequence). As DNA, the CDR3 is TGTGCCATCAGCTTCATGCCGCCGGAGACCCAGTACTTC. Translated: CAISFMPPETQYF.

This clonotype was seen many times. J is TRBJ2-7 and V is TRBV6-5, with D perhaps TRBD2 (5 bases). The CDR3 sequence is 11 residues long. In germline, CDR1 is MNHEY, CDR2 SVGAGI. Trimming shortened V by 4 bases and J by 10 bases, and 11 bases separated the two germline ends. The CDR3 sequence is CASSSAANQYF. The DNA of the CDR3 is TGTGCCAGCAGTTCAGCGGCTAATCAGTACTTC.

This clonotype has more than one count but fewer than ten. This rearrangement joins TRBV27 to TRBJ2-7, with D possibly matching TRBD2 (6 bases). The V end lost 5 bases, the J end lost 7 bases, and 21 bases lay between the germline ends. This CDR3 has 15 residues. The germline CDR1 and CDR2 sequences are MNHEY and SMNVEV (reference sequence). DNA of the CDR3: TGTGCCAGCAGTCGCCCCGGCGGGGACTTCCTTGAGCAGTACTTC. It yields the protein CASSRPGGDFLEQYF.

The rearrangement uses TRBV12-3 or TRBV12-4 and TRBJ2-7, with D possibly TRBD1 on 8 matching bases. The CDR3 spans 14 residues. Trimming pared 3 bases from V and 6 bases from J, leaving 15 bases between. The CDR3 sequence: CASSLIQGGTEQYF. CDR3 nucleotide sequence: TGTGCCAGCAGTTTGATACAGGGGGGGACCGAGCAGTACTTC.

The chain recombines TRBV5-4 with TRBJ1-1; D unresolved. The CDR3 is 15 amino acids. Per the germline V gene, CDR1 is SGHNT and CDR2 is YYREEE (reference sequence). Trimming stripped 4 bases from V and 2 bases from J, with 15 bases between. The CDR3 DNA sequence: TGTGCCAGCAGCCTCCAAGTGAAGACTAACACTGAAGCTTTCTTT. It yields the protein CASSLQVKTNTEAFF.

The table lists this clonotype with a few counts. The chain uses TRBV14 and TRBJ1-4; no definite D call. The CDR3 loop spans 14 amino acids. Germline-derived CDR1 and CDR2 are SGHDN and FVKESK. V was shortened by 0 bases and J by 8 bases, with 10 bases between the two germline ends. The CDR3 nucleotides read TGTGCCAGCAGCCAAGACAGGTTTGACGAAAAACTGTTTTTT. This encodes CASSQDRFDEKLFF.

The chain uses TRBV4-2 and TRBJ2-2; D is perhaps TRBD2 (5 bases). The germline CDR1 and CDR2 sequences are LGHNA and YNFKEQ. The V end lost 0 bases, the J end lost 2 bases, and 10 bases lay between the germline ends. CDR3 length: 16 residues. The CDR3 reads CASSQDPGKNTGELFF. The DNA of the CDR3 is TGTGCCAGCAGCCAAGACCCGGGGAAAAACACCGGGGAGCTGTTTTTT.

This rearrangement joins TRBV7-3 to TRBJ2-5; TRBD1 might be the D (6 bases). V was pared by 2 bases and J by 5 bases, with 15 bases between. The CDR3 consists of 15 residues. Germline V gene sequence: CDR1 SGHTA, CDR2 FQGTGA. The CDR3 is CASSLGGGFLETQYF. The CDR3 DNA sequence: TGTGCCAGCAGCTTAGGGGGCGGGTTTTTGGAGACCCAGTACTTC.

The V gene is TRBV28, the J gene TRBJ2-1, with 13 nucleotides matching TRBD2. The germline V gene has CDR1 MDHEN and CDR2 SYDVKM. Germline trimming cut 2 bases from V and 5 bases from J; bases unmatched to any gene: 6. CDR3 length: 17 amino acids. DNA for the CDR3: TGTGCCAGCAGTTTAATACTAGCGGGAGGGCCGAACAATGAGCAGTTCTTC. Translating it yields CASSLILAGGPNNEQFF.

This clonotype was counted between two and nine times. The chain recombines TRBV24-1 with TRBJ2-1; D gene unclear. There are 14 residues in the CDR3. V lost 0 bases and J lost 8, with 10 bases in between. The germline V gene encodes CDR1 KGHDR and CDR2 SFDVKD. The CDR3 spells CATSDLQSGYEQFF. DNA of the CDR3: TGTGCCACCAGTGATTTGCAATCCGGTTATGAGCAGTTCTTC.

This rearrangement joins TRBV2 to TRBJ2-7; 8 bases are a match to TRBD2. The germline V gene has CDR1 SNHLY and CDR2 FYNNEI. The CDR3 is 13 residues long. With V trimmed by 5 bases and J by 7 bases, 7 bases remained unmatched. CDR3 coding DNA: TGTGCCAGCAGTCTGACTCGGGAGGGGGAGCAGTACTTC. Its translation: CASSLTREGEQYF.

This clonotype was seen ten or more times. The chain combines TRBV29-1 with TRBJ2-3; 8 nucleotides align to TRBD2. CDR3 length equals 13 residues. V was clipped by 7 bases and J by 3 bases; unmatched bases: 6. Germline assignment: CDR1 SQVTM and CDR2 ANQGSEA. CDR3 nucleotide sequence: TGCAGCGACGCCGGGACTAGTACAGATACGCAGTATTTT. As protein: CSDAGTSTDTQYF.

This clonotype was seen a few times. The genes are TRBV12-3 or TRBV12-4 and TRBJ2-7, with no clear D. The CDR3 extends over 16 amino acids. The ends were cut back, 0 bases at V and 0 bases at J, with 12 bases in the middle. CDR3 protein: CASSLAVGFLSYEQYF. CDR3 in DNA: TGTGCCAGCAGTTTAGCAGTGGGGTTCCTCTCCTACGAGCAGTACTTC.

V gene TRBV20-1 combines with J gene TRBJ2-5, with D perhaps being TRBD1 or TRBD2 (6 bases each). The CDR3 is 15 amino acids. Per the germline V gene, CDR1 is DFQATT and CDR2 is SNEGSKA (reference sequence). Deletions cut 1 base from V and 5 bases from J, with 17 bases between. CDR3: CSARVPWGARETQYF. CDR3 nucleotides: TGCAGTGCTAGAGTGCCGTGGGGGGCTAGGGAGACCCAGTACTTC.

The chain links TRBV4-3 to TRBJ1-2; D not certain. This CDR3 is 17 amino acids long. The germline CDR1 and CDR2 sequences are LGHNA and YSLEER. V was cut by 0 bases and J by 1 base, with 15 bases left in between. CDR3 residues: CASSQDTVRLGNYGYTF. In nucleotides, the CDR3 is TGCGCCAGCAGCCAAGATACAGTCCGATTGGGTAACTATGGCTACACCTTC.

The chain couples TRBV11-2 to TRBJ1-2; D gene ambiguous. Trimming removed 2 bases from V and 7 bases from J, with 14 bases in between. Germline lookup yields CDR1 SGHAT and CDR2 FQNNGV. CDR3 length: 14 residues. The CDR3 DNA reads as TGTGCCAGCAGCTTAAGAGGAGGATCCGGTGGCTACACCTTC. This codes for CASSLRGGSGGYTF. The whole variable domain, remainder taken from reference TRBV11-2 and TRBJ1-2, is EAGVAQSPRYKIIEKRQSVAFWCNPISGHATLYWYQQILGQGPKLLIQFQNNGVVDDSQLPKDRFSAERLKGVDSTLKIQPAKLEDSAVYLCASSLRGGSGGYTFGSGTRLTVV.

In this sample, this clonotype turned up many times. The rearrangement links TRBV4-1 to TRBJ1-2, with D maybe TRBD1 (5 bases). There are 14 residues in the CDR3. V was clipped by 2 bases and J by 8 bases, with 15 bases between them. CDR1 is MGHRA and CDR2 is YSYEKL in the germline V gene. The CDR3 region is CASSQQGQFFGYTF. The CDR3 bases are TGCGCCAGCAGCCAACAGGGTCAGTTCTTCGGCTACACCTTC.

This clonotype came up a few times. DNA for the CDR3: TGTGCCAGCAGCTTAGTTGGAGCACTAGCCAAAAACATTCAGTACTTC. Residues: CASSLVGALAKNIQYF. The V call is TRBV7-2, the J call TRBJ2-4, with D uncertain. CDR1 SGHTA and CDR2 FQGNSA come from the germline V gene. The ends were cut back, 1 base at V and 0 bases at J, with 10 bases in the middle. This CDR3 contains 16 residues.

This clonotype was detected a few times. The chain couples TRBV9 to TRBJ2-7, with 12 bases matching TRBD2. V trimming: 4 bases; J trimming: 1 base; junction bases outside the gene matches: 6. Germline assignment: CDR1 SGDLS and CDR2 YYNGEE. This CDR3 region has 16 residues. The CDR3 region has the DNA TGTGCCAGCAGCTCCGGACTAGCGGGGCTATCCTACGAGCAGTACTTC. Translated, it gives CASSSGLAGLSYEQYF.

This chain links TRBV5-1 with TRBJ2-2; TRBD1 matches 12 bases. The CDR3 runs 18 residues. Per the germline V gene, CDR1 is SGHRS and CDR2 is YFSETQ. V trimming: 3 bases; J trimming: 4 bases; junction bases outside the gene matches: 10. CDR3 residues: CASSYPRDRGQITGELFF. The CDR3 DNA reads TGCGCCAGCAGCTACCCCCGGGACAGGGGGCAGATCACCGGGGAGCTGTTTTTT.

The rearrangement uses TRBV11-2 and TRBJ1-1, with D tentatively TRBD1 (6 bases). Germline CDR1 reads SGHAT; CDR2 reads FQNNGV. V dropped 0 bases and J dropped 6 bases, with 11 bases sitting between them. This CDR3 comprises 14 residues. CDR3 nucleotide sequence: TGTGCCAGCAGCTTAGAAGGGGGGGTAGCTGAAGCTTTCTTT. This translates into CASSLEGGVAEAFF.

The V gene is TRBV28, the J gene TRBJ2-2; 8 bases match TRBD1. In germline, CDR1 is MDHEN, CDR2 SYDVKM. CDR3 length equals 16 residues. J lost 1 base, V lost 4 bases, and 5 bases had no gene match. CDR3 region: CASSSTGTGNTGELFF. CDR3 bases: TGTGCCAGCAGTTCCACCGGGACAGGGAACACCGGGGAGCTGTTTTTT. Full variable domain (rest looked up from reference TRBV28 and TRBJ2-2): DVKVTQSSRYLVKRTGEKVFLECVQDMDHENMFWYRQDPGLGLRLIYFSYDVKMKEKGDIPEGYSVSREKKERFSLILESASTNQTSMYLCASSSTGTGNTGELFFGEGSRLTVL.

This clonotype showed up just a few times. This chain joins TRBV12-3 or TRBV12-4 and TRBJ1-1; no firm D call. Trimming removed 3 bases from V and 6 bases from J, with 11 bases in between. The length of the CDR3 is 13 residues. The CDR3 reads CASSLLRQAEAFF. The CDR3 DNA reads as TGTGCCAGCAGTTTGTTGAGGCAGGCTGAAGCTTTCTTT.

This clonotype has a handful of counts. The chain links TRBV6-5 to TRBJ2-7, with 8 nucleotides matching TRBD1. Trimming took 4 bases from V and 6 from J; bases not matched to a gene: 5. The germline gives CDR1 MNHEY, CDR2 SVGAGI. The CDR3 is made up of 13 amino acids. CDR3 amino acids: CASSSADRVEQYF. Here the CDR3 DNA reads TGTGCCAGCAGTTCCGCGGACAGGGTCGAGCAGTACTTC.

This chain links TRBV15 with TRBJ2-3; tentative D call: TRBD2 (6 bases). The germline V and J ends were trimmed by 1 base and 3 bases, with 14 bases remaining between them. CDR1 is LNHNV and CDR2 is YYDKDF in the germline V gene (reference sequence). There are 16 residues in the CDR3. CDR3: CATSRGHGSGTDTQYF. For the CDR3, the DNA is TGTGCCACCAGCAGAGGGCACGGGAGTGGTACAGATACGCAGTATTTT.

This rearrangement joins TRBV6-5 to TRBJ2-7, with 14 bases that match TRBD2. The germline V gene encodes CDR1 MNHEY and CDR2 SVGAGI. Trimming cost V 0 bases and J 4 bases; bases outside gene matches: 11. The CDR3 has 19 residues. The CDR3 here is CASSYSKVGLAGVGYEQYF. The DNA of the CDR3 is TGTGCCAGCAGTTACTCGAAAGTGGGACTAGCGGGAGTAGGGTACGAGCAGTACTTC.